The rows below give T cell receptor beta chains drawn from one sample of a study of T-cell reconstitution after alpha-beta-depleted transplantation in children. In TCRdb, the PCR reads were re-called with MiXCR into one record per CDR3 protein. The repertoire includes about a million distinct CDR3 sequences, roughly 29% of them detected once, and 28% sits in the top ten. The sample consisted of PBMCs, mostly from graft donor cells, taken 360 days after TCRalphabeta/CD19-depleted stem cell transplant. These receptors all stem from a boy under three years old who had a stem cell transplant for SCID, so the T cells may come from the graft donor. Each CDR3 is given with its conserved first and last residue. D genes are given only for firm matches. Some rows have no size entry. The others give once, few or many, or a class for an expanded clone.

v_call: TRBV20-1
d_call: TRBD1
clone_size: -
j_call: TRBJ2-7
cdr3_aa: CSARRGQNNEQYF
cdr3_nt: TGCAGTGCCCGAAGGGGACAGAACAACGAGCAGTACTTC

v_call: TRBV27
d_call: TRBD1
clone_size: -
j_call: TRBJ2-2
cdr3_aa: CASSTSPTGTNTGELFF
cdr3_nt: TGTGCCAGCAGTACATCCCCGACAGGGACGAACACCGGGGAGCTGTTTTTT

v_call: TRBV6-4
d_call: TRBD1
clone_size: -
j_call: TRBJ1-5
cdr3_aa: CASSPFRQGYFINSNQPQHF
cdr3_nt: TGTGCCAGCAGTCCCTTCCGACAGGGTTACTTCATAAATAGCAATCAGCCCCAGCATTTT

v_call: TRBV5-1
d_call: -
clone_size: -
j_call: TRBJ2-3
cdr3_aa: CASSGVVWGERGDTQYF
cdr3_nt: TGCGCCAGCAGCGGAGTCGTATGGGGAGAGAGAGGGGATACGCAGTATTTT

v_call: TRBV20-1
d_call: -
clone_size: -
j_call: TRBJ1-5
cdr3_aa: CSAQQGKQPQHF
cdr3_nt: TGCAGTGCCCAACAAGGGAAACAGCCCCAGCATTTT

v_call: TRBV20-1
d_call: -
clone_size: -
j_call: TRBJ1-4
cdr3_aa: CSARPDAVGEKLFF
cdr3_nt: TGCAGTGCTAGGCCGGACGCGGTAGGAGAAAAACTGTTTTTT

v_call: TRBV20-1
d_call: -
clone_size: -
j_call: TRBJ2-3
cdr3_aa: CSASSGPNTDTQYF
cdr3_nt: TGCAGTGCTAGTTCGGGACCAAACACAGATACGCAGTATTTT

v_call: TRBV7-9
d_call: -
clone_size: -
j_call: TRBJ2-4
cdr3_aa: CASSSGIMAKNIQYF
cdr3_nt: TGTGCCAGCAGCTCCGGCATAATGGCCAAAAACATTCAGTACTTC

v_call: TRBV6-1
d_call: TRBD2
clone_size: -
j_call: TRBJ2-5
cdr3_aa: CASGRGRGETQYF
cdr3_nt: TGTGCCAGCGGGCGCGGGAGGGGAGAGACCCAGTACTTC

v_call: TRBV29-1
d_call: -
clone_size: few
j_call: TRBJ2-5
cdr3_aa: CSVEKWETQYF
cdr3_nt: TGCAGCGTTGAAAAATGGGAGACCCAGTACTTC

v_call: TRBV5-1
d_call: -
clone_size: -
j_call: TRBJ1-5
cdr3_aa: CASMPAPFSNQPQHF
cdr3_nt: TGCGCCAGCATGCCGGCCCCCTTTAGCAATCAGCCCCAGCATTTT